This T cell receptor beta chain emerged from a study of T cell responses to AZD1222 COVID-19 vaccine. Regarding this clone: Its target is unknown.

General observations from the study: The CD4 TCRs associated with vaccination extended across spike and predominated at 160-218 and 743-854. After the peak T cell response, and only then, were repertoires sampled. The donors showed a predominance of white British ancestry and of females, with possible underestimation of clonal diversity.

Sequencing used immunoSEQ multiplex PCR; TCRdb keeps in-frame clones, though not all of them. Here the sample spans 140,000 to 150,000 clones, 80% to 85% being singletons. This sequence originates from an adult in good health. The source was peripheral blood, collected on day 0 of MenACWY control vaccination.

The CDR3 region is CASSAEGRVRAKNIQYF. The CDR3 nucleotides are TGTGCCAGCAGTGCTGAGGGCAGGGTTAGAGCCAAAAACATTCAGTACTTC. The chain couples TRBV6-1 to TRBJ2-4; D is perhaps TRBD1 or TRBD2 (5 bases each). V was trimmed by 4 bases and J by 0 bases, leaving 16 bases between them. Germline V gives CDR1 MNHNS, CDR2 SASEGT. This CDR3 comprises 17 residues.